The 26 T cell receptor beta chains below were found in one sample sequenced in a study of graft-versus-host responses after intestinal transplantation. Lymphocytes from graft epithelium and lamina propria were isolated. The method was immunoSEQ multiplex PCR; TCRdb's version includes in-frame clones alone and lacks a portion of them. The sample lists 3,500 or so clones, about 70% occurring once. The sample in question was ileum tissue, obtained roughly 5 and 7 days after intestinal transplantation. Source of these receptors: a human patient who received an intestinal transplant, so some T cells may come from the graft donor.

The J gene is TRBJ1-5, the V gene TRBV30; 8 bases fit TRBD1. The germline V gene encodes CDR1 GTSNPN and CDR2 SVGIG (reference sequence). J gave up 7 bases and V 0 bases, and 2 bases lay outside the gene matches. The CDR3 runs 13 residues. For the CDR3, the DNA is TGTGCCTGGAGTGTACAGGGGGGACAGCCCCAGCATTTT. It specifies CAWSVQGGQPQHF. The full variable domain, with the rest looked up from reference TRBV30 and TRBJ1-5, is SQTIHQWPATLVQPVGSPLSLECTVEGTSNPNLYWYRQAAGRGLQLLFYSVGIGQISSEVPQNLSASRPQDRQFILSSKKLLLSDSGFYLCAWSVQGGQPQHFGDGTRLSIL.

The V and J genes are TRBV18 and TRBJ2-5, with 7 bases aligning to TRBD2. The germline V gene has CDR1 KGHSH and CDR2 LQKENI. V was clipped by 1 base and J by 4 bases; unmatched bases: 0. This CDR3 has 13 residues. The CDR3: CASSPLAGETQYF. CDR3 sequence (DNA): TGTGCCAGCTCACCACTAGCGGGAGAGACCCAGTACTTC.

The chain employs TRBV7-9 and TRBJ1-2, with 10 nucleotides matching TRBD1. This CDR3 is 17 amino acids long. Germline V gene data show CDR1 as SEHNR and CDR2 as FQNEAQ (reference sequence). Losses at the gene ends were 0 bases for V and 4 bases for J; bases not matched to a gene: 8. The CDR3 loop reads CASSLASLWTGGYGYTF. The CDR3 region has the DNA TGTGCCAGCAGCTTAGCTAGCTTATGGACAGGGGGCTATGGCTACACCTTC.

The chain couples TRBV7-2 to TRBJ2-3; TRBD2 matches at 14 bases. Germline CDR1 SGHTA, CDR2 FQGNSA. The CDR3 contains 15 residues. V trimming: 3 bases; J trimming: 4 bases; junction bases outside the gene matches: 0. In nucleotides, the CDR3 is TGTGCCAGCAGCTTGACTAGCGGGAGGGCAGATACGCAGTATTTT. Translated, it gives CASSLTSGRADTQYF. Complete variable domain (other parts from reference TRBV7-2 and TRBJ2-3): GAGVSQSPSNKVTEKGKDVELRCDPISGHTALYWYRQSLGQGLEFLIYFQGNSAPDKSGLPSDRFSAERTGGSVSTLTIQRTQQEDSAVYLCASSLTSGRADTQYFGPGTRLTVL.

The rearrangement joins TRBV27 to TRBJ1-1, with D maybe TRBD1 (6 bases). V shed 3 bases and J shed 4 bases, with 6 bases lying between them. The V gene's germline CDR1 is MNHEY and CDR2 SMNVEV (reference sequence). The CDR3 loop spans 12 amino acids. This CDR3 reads CASSFRGTEAFF. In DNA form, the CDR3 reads TGTGCCAGCAGTTTCAGGGGCACTGAAGCTTTCTTT.

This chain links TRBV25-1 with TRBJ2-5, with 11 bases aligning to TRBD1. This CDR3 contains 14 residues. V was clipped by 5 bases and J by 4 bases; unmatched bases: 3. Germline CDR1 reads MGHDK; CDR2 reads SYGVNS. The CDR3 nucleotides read TGTGCCAGCAGTCCGGGACAGGGGGGAGAGACCCAGTACTTC. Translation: CASSPGQGGETQYF. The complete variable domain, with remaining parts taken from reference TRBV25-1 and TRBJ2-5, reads EADIYQTPRYLVIGTGKKITLECSQTMGHDKMYWYQQDPGMELHLIHYSYGVNSTEKGDLSSESTVSRIRTEHFPLTLESARPSHTSQYLCASSPGQGGETQYFGPGTRLLVL.

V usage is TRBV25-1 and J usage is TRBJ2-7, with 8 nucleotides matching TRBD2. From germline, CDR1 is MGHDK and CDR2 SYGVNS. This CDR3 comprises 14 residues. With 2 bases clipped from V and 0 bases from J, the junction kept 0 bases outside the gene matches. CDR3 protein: CASSESGSSYEQYF. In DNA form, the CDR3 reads TGTGCCAGCAGTGAAAGCGGGAGCTCCTACGAGCAGTACTTC.

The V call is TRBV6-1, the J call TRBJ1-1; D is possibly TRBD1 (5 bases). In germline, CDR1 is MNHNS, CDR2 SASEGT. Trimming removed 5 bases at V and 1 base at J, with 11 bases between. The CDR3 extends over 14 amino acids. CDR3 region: CASSYGGRNTEAFF. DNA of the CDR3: TGTGCCAGCAGTTATGGGGGGAGGAACACTGAAGCTTTCTTT.

As DNA, the CDR3 is TGTGCCAGCAGCCGAGGTGGGACCGCACATGGCTACACCTTC. Amino acid sequence: CASSRGGTAHGYTF. This sequence joins TRBV9 and TRBJ1-2, with D possibly TRBD1 on 5 matching bases. The ends were cut back, 4 bases at V and 6 bases at J, with 16 bases in the middle. Germline V gene data show CDR1 as SGDLS and CDR2 as YYNGEE. This CDR3 has 14 amino acids.

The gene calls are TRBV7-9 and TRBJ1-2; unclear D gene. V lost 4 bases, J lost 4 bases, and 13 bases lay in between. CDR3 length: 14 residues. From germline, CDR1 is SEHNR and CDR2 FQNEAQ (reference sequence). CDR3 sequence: CASSYLPQIYGYTF. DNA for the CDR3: TGTGCCAGCAGCTACCTTCCCCAAATCTATGGCTACACCTTC.

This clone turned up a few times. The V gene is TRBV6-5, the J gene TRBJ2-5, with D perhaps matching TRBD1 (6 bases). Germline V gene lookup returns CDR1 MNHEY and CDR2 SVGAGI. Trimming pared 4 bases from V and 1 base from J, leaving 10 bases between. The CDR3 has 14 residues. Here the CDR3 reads CASSSQGSQETQYF. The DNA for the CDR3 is TGTGCCAGCAGTTCACAGGGATCCCAAGAGACCCAGTACTTC.

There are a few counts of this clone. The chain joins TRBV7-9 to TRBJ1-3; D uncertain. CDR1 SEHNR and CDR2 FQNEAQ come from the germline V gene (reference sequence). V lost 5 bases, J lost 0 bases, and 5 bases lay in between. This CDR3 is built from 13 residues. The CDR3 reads CASSRDSGNTIYF. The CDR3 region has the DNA TGTGCCAGCAGCCGGGACTCTGGAAACACCATATATTTT.

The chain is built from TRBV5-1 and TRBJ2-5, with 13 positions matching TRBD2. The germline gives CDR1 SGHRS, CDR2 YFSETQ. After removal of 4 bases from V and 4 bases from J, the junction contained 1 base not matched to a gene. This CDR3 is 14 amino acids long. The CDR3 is CASSRLAGGETQYF. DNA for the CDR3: TGCGCCAGCAGCCGACTAGCGGGAGGAGAGACCCAGTACTTC.

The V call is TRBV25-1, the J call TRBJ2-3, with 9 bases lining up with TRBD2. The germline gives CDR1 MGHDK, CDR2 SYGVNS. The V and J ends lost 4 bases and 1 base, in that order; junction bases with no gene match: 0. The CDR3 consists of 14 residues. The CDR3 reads CASSGTSGTDTQYF. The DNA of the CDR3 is TGTGCCAGCAGTGGGACTAGCGGCACAGATACGCAGTATTTT.

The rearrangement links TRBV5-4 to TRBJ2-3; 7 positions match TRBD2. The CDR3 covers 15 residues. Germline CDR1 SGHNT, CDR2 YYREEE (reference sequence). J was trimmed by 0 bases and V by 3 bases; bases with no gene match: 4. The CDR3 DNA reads TGTGCCAGCAGCTGGAGTAGCGGGAGCACAGATACGCAGTATTTT. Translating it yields CASSWSSGSTDTQYF.

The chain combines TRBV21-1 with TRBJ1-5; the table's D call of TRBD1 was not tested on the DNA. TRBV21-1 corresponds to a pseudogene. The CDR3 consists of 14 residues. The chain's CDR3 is CASGTLFRNQPQHF. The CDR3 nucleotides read TGTGCCAGCGGGACACTTTTTCGCAATCAGCCCCAGCATTTT.

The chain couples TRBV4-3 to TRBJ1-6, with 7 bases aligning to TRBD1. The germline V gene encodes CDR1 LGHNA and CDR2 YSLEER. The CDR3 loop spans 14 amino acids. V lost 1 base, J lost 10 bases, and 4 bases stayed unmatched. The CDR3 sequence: CASSQGTGGSPLHF. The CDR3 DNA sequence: TGCGCCAGCAGCCAAGGGACAGGAGGGTCACCCCTCCACTTT.

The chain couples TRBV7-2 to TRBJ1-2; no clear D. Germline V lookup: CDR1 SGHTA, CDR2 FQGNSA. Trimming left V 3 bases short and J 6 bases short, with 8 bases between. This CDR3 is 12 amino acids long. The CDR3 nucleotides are TGTGCCAGCAGCTTTAGAGGGAATGGCTACACCTTC. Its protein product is CASSFRGNGYTF.

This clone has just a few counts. The CDR3 DNA is TGCGCCAGCAGTGGGCGGGGAGGCAATGAGCAGTTCTTC. Encoded protein: CASSGRGGNEQFF. This rearrangement joins TRBV4-1 to TRBJ2-1, with D tentatively TRBD2 (6 bases). CDR1 is MGHRA and CDR2 is YSYEKL in the germline V gene. The length of the CDR3 is 13 residues. With 6 bases removed from V and 6 bases from J, the gap between germline ends came to 12 bases.

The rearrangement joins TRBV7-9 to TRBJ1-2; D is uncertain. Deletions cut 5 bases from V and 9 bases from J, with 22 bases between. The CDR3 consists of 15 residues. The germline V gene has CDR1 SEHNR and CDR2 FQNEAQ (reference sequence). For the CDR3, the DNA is TGTGCCAGCAGCCTACTTATAGGGCCCGGGAGGAGCTACACCTTC. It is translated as CASSLLIGPGRSYTF.

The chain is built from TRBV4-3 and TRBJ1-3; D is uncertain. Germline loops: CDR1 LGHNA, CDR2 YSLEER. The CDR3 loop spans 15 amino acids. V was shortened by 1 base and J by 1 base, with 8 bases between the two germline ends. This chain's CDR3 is CASSQAAKSGNTIYF. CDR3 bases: TGCGCCAGCAGCCAAGCAGCGAAGTCTGGAAACACCATATATTTT.

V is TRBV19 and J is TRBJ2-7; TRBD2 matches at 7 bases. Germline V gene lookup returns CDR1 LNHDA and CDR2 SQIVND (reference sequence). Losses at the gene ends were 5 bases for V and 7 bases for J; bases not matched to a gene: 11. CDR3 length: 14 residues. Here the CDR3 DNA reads TGTGCCAGTAGTGCCCGCAGCGGGATTTGGGAGCAGTACTTC. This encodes CASSARSGIWEQYF.

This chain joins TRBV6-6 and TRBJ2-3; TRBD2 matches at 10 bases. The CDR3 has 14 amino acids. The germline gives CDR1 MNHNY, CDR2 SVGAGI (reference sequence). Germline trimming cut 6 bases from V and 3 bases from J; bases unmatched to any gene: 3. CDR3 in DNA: TGTGCCAGCAGCTATAGCGGGAGGACAGATACGCAGTATTTT. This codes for CASSYSGRTDTQYF.

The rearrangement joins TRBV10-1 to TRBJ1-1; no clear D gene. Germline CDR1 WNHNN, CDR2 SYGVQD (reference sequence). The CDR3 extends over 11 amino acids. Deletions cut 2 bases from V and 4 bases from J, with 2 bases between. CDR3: CASSEGTEAFF. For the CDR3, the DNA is TGCGCCAGCAGTGAGGGCACTGAAGCTTTCTTT.

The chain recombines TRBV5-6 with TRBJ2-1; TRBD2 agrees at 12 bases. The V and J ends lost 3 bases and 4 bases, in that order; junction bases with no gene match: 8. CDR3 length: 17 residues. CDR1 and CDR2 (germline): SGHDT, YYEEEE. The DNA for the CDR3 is TGTGCCAGCAGCTCAATTACCGGGACTAGCGGGTACAATGAGCAGTTCTTC. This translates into CASSSITGTSGYNEQFF.

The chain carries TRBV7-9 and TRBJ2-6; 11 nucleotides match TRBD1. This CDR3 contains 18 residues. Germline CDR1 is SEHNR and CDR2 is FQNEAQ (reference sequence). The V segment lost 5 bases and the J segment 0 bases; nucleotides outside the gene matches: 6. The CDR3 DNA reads TGTGCCAGCAGCCCGGGACAGGGGGGAGTCTCTGGGGCCAACGTCCTGACTTTC. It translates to CASSPGQGGVSGANVLTF.